The TCR beta chain described here comes from a study of cytomegalovirus exposure and HLA in healthy donors (dated by TCRdb to about 2017). For the study in its entirety: An earlier analysis of several hundred of the donors reported 276 Gb of sequence data and 95 million to 130 million unique TCR beta sequences obtained from approximately 180 million T cells. An early release covering around 630 HLA-typed donors comprised about 300 gigabases of sequencing data and approximately 80 million unique TCR sequences. Among the roughly 400 genotyped donors, approximately 82% belonged to the genetic ancestry cluster associated with self-reported Caucasian donors. The aim of the study was to test whether cataloging public T cell receptors could identify signatures of past pathogen exposure. The study used immunosequencing to profile the T cell repertoires of about 670 subjects and linked those repertoires to cytomegalovirus serostatus. Besides the first cohort of approximately 670 subjects, a separate validation cohort made up of 120 different subjects was used. High-throughput TCR immunosequencing, statistical association of individual TCRs with disease status, and machine learning were combined to predict cytomegalovirus infection status. In a later analysis, previously published TCR beta repertoires from several hundred donors were re-analyzed and high-resolution HLA genotyping was added so that TCR occurrence patterns could be studied. The later analysis used no new phenotypic data to find candidate immune exposures, relying instead on TCR beta sequences and their occurrence across donors. To decide whether each TCR beta V gene segment behaved as functional or pseudogenic, an earlier analysis of some 570 of the donors relied on high-throughput TCR beta sequencing. Alongside the repertoire data, information on donor age, sex, ethnicity and CMV serostatus was compiled. A later genetic analysis used genome-wide SNP genotypes for 398 of the 666 donors, treating that subset as a discovery cohort. All discovery cohort repertoires had been generated on a single sequencing platform. HLA typing included class I and class II loci at four-digit resolution. Typing coverage varied by locus: roughly 629-630 donors for A, B, C, DRB1 and DQB1; approximately 560 for DQA1; nearly 610 for DPA1; under 490 for DPB1. About five DR-DQ haplotypes were treated as single units for association and clustering because of strong linkage in the cohort. Among approximately 370 genotyped donors of the cohort, an average of approximately 240,000 unique TCR beta nucleotide sequences was sequenced per donor, of which roughly 17% were non-productive.

Broad study findings and their caveats: Correlated functional status among segregating V segments might reflect linkage disequilibrium, but an unknown experimental factor could not be ruled out. HLA typing was unavailable for some donors at each locus, so association tests used only the typed subset. Specific HLA alleles were associated with 15,000 to 20,000 TCR beta sequences at a false discovery rate of 0.05 in a later analysis. In vitro tests confirmed that a few of the cytomegalovirus-associated TCR beta chains recognize cytomegalovirus antigens. Broadly in line with IMGT annotations, most TCR beta V segments showed up in productive rearrangements about 87% or about 30% of the time in an earlier analysis of a few hundred of the donors. A later analysis found that TCR association rates varied across HLA loci, with DRB1 alleles showing the most associated TCRs and HLA-C alleles the fewest. Immune exposure information for the cohort was limited to CMV serostatus. Some 15 rarely observed V segments, including chromosome 9 orphons, were excluded from the earlier analysis of 550 to 700 of the donors because counts were too low. The cohort was sequenced for TCR beta chains only, and without alpha or paired-chain data the features that could be detected were limited. A later analysis found that most CMV-associated TCR beta chains appeared HLA-restricted, with HLA associations seemingly driven largely by CMV exposure. Most TCR sequences were seen in very few donors, while some public TCRs were found in many individuals. In a later genetic analysis, fewer N-insertions in productive TCRs were reported among donors in an Asian-associated ancestry cluster than the 666-donor mean. According to a later analysis, parvovirus B19, influenza, CMV and Epstein-Barr virus appeared linked to several top co-occurrence clusters. A further reported finding was that TCR beta sequences accurately predicted the HLA-A and HLA-B alleles for most subjects in the first cohort. A group of highly shared sequence variants was considered likely to be a technical artifact of the sequencing pipeline. It was suggested by the authors that the approach could potentially be generalized to other disease states and immunological phenotypes. The study gave a list of about 170 TCR beta chains associated with cytomegalovirus. Roughly uniform sequencing depth across donors was assumed in presence/absence analyses, although this assumption may not hold. In a later analysis, HLA-associated TCR beta chains were found to be more clonally expanded and to have lower generation probabilities than equally common non-associated chains. A later genetic analysis associated a missense DCLRE1C variant with V-gene and J-gene trimming of TCR beta chains, and an independent cohort replicated the association. Some IMGT-functional V segments, including TRBV6-2 and TRBV6-3, could not be distinguished by the 87-base-pair reads and were therefore excluded. The classifier was reported to diagnose cytomegalovirus status with high specificity and sensitivity in both the original cohort and the validation cohort. When HLA alleles, especially DR and DQ, strongly co-occurred, TCR associations were difficult to assign to individual alleles.

Preparation of the library involved the immunoSEQ multiplex PCR assay. A mixture of 60 forward primers for TCR Vbeta segments and 13 reverse primers for TCR Jbeta segments was used in the multiplex PCR. Amplification of the CDR3 region of rearranged TCR beta genes was performed with a multiplex PCR assay on genomic DNA. The amplified TCR beta libraries were sequenced on the Illumina HiSeq System as 87-base-pair reads. The published analysis was carried out like this. A later analysis counted some 74 million unique TCR beta chains across the 690 or so repertoires, and roughly 11 million of these chains were shared by at least two donors. Raw reads were error-corrected and collapsed into unique sequences with a nearest-neighbor algorithm that merged closely related sequences to remove PCR and sequencing errors. Alignment of CDR3 sequences to IMGT reference sequences was used to assign V, D and J gene segments. Each retained sequence needed at least a six-nucleotide match to both a V gene segment and a J gene segment. Rearrangements were called productive when the CDR3 lacked stop codons and stayed in frame with V and J; all others were non-productive. Following IMGT convention, CDR3 was defined as the stretch from the second conserved V-encoded cysteine up to the conserved J-encoded phenylalanine. The earlier analysis of about 500 of the donors excluded sequences that lacked an unambiguous match to a single V gene segment. In an earlier analysis of about 590 of the donors, a V segment was called functional when productive rearrangements were above 56.7%, and segregating when the standard deviation between donors exceeded 5%. To diagnose cytomegalovirus status from the catalog of TCR beta chain sequences, a statistical classification framework was built. V and J gene assignment, in a later analysis, came from comparing TCR nucleotide sequences with IMGT/GENE-DB human TR gene sequences. Using the TCRdist pipeline, a later analysis assigned CDR3 sequences along with most-parsimonious VDJ recombination scenarios. A later analysis defined each TCR beta chain by its CDR3 amino acid sequence plus V-gene family, and excluded reads lacking a unique V-gene family. In a later analysis, around 650 highly shared, low-generation-probability nucleotide sequences were removed to address suspected cross-contamination and a sequencing artifact. In a later analysis, a clonal expansion index was calculated for each public chain from normalized within-repertoire ranks of inferred template counts. In a later analysis, generation probabilities were computed with a VDJ recombination model fitted to out-of-frame rearrangements, and the resulting probabilities were checked against IGoR. Hypergeometric tests were used in a later analysis to score TCR-TCR, TCR-HLA and TCR-CMV co-occurrence, with a repertoire-size bias correction applied to the TCR pairs. A later analysis estimated false discovery rates by permuting HLA or CMV assignments 20 times. In a later analysis, co-occurring TCRs were grouped using DBSCAN, and TCRdist sequence similarity was added for clustering within HLA-allele-positive subsets. Repertoires with fewer than 30,000 or more than 120,000 public chains, plus five repertoires with anomalous nucleotide sharing, were excluded from co-occurrence clustering. Not all clones reach the TCRdb copy of this immuneACCESS table, which keeps in-frame sequences only. Checked studies attribute under half of the gap to unresolved V genes and leave the rest unexplained. That table is the source of V, J and clone size, and D and trimming were worked out from the DNA. The sample records approximately 40,000 clones, around three fifths of which are singletons. The ten largest clones capture about 17% of the sample.

With regard to this clone: This receptor's antigen is unknown. No qualities accompany the bases; no much larger clone lies one base away.

The cohort consisted of 650 to 700 healthy bone marrow donors. At the time of sampling, all cohort members were nominally healthy, though unrecorded immune exposures were likely present. The donor tested CMV seropositive, placing the donor among the roughly 270 seropositive members of the cohort. Each donor provided a peripheral blood sample, and peripheral blood mononuclear cells were used for TCR beta sequencing. The Qiagen DNeasy Blood Extraction Kit was used to extract genomic DNA from the blood cell samples. The CDR3 runs 15 amino acids, cysteine and phenylalanine included. The sequence is cut down to CDR3 DNA, 45 bases in frame from base 1. The germline V gene (reference sequence) gives CDR1 as LNHNV and CDR2 as YYDKDF. V is clipped by 0 bases and J by 4 bases, and the sequence between their germline boundaries is 9 bases long.

This receptor was identified in a man aged 45-60 years in good health and CMV-seropositive. The chain is assembled from TRBV15 and TRBJ1-4, with no confidently assigned D gene. Sequencing used PBMCs. The CDR3 in this case is CATSRDARYNEKLFF. The nucleotide sequence is TGTGCCACCAGCAGAGATGCCAGATATAATGAAAAACTGTTTTTT.